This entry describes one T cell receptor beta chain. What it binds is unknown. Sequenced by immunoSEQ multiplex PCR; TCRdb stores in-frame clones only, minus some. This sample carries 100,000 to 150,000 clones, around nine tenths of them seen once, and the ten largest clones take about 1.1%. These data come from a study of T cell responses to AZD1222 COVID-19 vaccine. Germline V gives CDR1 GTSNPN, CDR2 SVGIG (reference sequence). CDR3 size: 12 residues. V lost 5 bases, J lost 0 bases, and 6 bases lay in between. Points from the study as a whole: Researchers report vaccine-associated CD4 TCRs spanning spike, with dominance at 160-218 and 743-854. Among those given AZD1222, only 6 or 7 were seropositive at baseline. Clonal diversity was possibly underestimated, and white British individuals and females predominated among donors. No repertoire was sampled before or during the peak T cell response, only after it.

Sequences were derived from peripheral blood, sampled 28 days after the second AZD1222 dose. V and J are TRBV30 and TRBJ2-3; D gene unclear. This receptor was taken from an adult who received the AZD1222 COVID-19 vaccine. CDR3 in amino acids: CAWWGSTDTQYF. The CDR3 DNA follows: TGTGCCTGGTGGGGAAGCACAGATACGCAGTATTTT.